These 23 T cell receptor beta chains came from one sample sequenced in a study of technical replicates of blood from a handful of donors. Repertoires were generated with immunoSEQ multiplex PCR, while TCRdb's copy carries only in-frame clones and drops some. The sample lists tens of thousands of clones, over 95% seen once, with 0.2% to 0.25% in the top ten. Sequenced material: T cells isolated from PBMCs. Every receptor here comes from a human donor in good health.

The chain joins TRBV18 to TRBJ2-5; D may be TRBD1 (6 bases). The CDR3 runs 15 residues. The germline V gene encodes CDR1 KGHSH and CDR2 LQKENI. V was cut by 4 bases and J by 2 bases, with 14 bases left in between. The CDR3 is CASSRYRDTQETQYF. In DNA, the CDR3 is TGTGCCAGCTCACGATACCGGGACACACAAGAGACCCAGTACTTC.

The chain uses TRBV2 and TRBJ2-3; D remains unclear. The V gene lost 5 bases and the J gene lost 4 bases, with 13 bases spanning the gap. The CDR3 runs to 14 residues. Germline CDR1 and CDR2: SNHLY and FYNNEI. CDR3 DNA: TGTGCCAGCAGTTACATCCCGGAGTCAGATACGCAGTATTTT. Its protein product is CASSYIPESDTQYF.

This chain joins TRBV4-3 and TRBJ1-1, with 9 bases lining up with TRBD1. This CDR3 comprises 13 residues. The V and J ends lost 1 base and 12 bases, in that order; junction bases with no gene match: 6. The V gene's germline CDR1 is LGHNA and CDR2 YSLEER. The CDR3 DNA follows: TGCGCCAGCAGCCAAGGGGGACAGGGTCGGTCTTTCTTT. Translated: CASSQGGQGRSFF.

The CDR3 protein is CASSPPGTGVRLGPHEAFF. CDR3 DNA sequence: TGTGCCAGCAGTCCGCCCGGGACAGGGGTGAGGTTGGGGCCTCATGAAGCTTTCTTT. The rearrangement joins TRBV28 to TRBJ1-1; 10 bases line up with TRBD1. After removal of 5 bases from V and 7 bases from J, the junction contained 22 bases not matched to a gene. Per germline, CDR1 MDHEN and CDR2 SYDVKM. The length of the CDR3 is 19 residues.

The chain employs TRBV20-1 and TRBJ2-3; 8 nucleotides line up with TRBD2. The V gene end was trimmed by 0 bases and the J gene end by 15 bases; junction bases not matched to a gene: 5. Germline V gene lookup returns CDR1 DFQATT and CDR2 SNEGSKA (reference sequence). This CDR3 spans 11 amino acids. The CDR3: CSARDPGGSYF. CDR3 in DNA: TGCAGTGCTAGAGACCCGGGAGGGTCCTATTTT.

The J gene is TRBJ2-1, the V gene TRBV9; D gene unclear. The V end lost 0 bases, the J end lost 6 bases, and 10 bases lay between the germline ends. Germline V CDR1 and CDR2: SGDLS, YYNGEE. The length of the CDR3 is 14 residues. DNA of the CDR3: TGTGCCAGCAGCGTAGAGCCACAGTCCAATGAGCAGTTCTTC. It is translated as CASSVEPQSNEQFF.

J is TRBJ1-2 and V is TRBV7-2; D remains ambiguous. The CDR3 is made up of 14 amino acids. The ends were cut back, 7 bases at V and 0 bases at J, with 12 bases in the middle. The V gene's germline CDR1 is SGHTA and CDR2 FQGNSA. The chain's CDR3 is CASISGVANYGYTF. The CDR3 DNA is TGTGCCAGCATCTCCGGGGTGGCTAACTATGGCTACACCTTC.

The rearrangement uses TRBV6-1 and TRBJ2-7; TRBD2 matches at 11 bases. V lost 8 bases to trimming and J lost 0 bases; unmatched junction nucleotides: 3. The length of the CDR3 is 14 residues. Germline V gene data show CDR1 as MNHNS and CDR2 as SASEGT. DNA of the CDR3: TGTGCCAGCCAGGGACTAGCGGCCTCCTACGAGCAGTACTTC. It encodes CASQGLAASYEQYF.

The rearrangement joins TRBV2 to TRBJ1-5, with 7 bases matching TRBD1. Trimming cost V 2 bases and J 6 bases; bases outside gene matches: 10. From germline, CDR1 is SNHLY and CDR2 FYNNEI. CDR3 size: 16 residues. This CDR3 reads CASSEMAGQFGQPQHF. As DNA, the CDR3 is TGTGCCAGCAGTGAAATGGCGGGACAGTTCGGTCAGCCCCAGCATTTT.

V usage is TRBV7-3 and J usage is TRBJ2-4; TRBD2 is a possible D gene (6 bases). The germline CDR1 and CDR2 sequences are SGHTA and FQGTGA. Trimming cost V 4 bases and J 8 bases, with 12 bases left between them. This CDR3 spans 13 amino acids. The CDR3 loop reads CASSSSGGDIQYF. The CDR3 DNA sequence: TGTGCCAGCAGCTCATCCGGGGGAGACATTCAGTACTTC.

CDR3 loop: CASSLAYAAVYGYTF. As DNA, the CDR3 is TGTGCCAGCAGCTTAGCGTACGCCGCGGTCTATGGCTACACCTTC. The gene calls are TRBV7-2 and TRBJ1-2; D is uncertain. In germline, CDR1 is SGHTA, CDR2 FQGNSA. The CDR3 has 15 amino acids. Deletions cut 0 bases from V and 4 bases from J, with 12 bases between. The variable domain in full, completed from reference TRBV7-2 and TRBJ1-2, reads GAGVSQSPSNKVTEKGKDVELRCDPISGHTALYWYRQSLGQGLEFLIYFQGNSAPDKSGLPSDRFSAERTGGSVSTLTIQRTQQEDSAVYLCASSLAYAAVYGYTFGSGTRLTVV.

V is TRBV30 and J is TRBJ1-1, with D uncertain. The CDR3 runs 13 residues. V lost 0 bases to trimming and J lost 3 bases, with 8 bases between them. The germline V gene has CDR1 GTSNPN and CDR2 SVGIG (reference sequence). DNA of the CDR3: TGTGCCTGGAGTGTACAAGAAGACACTGAAGCTTTCTTT. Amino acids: CAWSVQEDTEAFF.

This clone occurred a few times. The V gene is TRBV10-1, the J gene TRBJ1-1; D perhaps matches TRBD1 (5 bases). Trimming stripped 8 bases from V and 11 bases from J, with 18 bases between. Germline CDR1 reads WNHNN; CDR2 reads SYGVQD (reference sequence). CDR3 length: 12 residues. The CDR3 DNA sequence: TGCGCCAGCGGACAATCAGGGTTCGGCGCTTTCTTT. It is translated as CASGQSGFGAFF.

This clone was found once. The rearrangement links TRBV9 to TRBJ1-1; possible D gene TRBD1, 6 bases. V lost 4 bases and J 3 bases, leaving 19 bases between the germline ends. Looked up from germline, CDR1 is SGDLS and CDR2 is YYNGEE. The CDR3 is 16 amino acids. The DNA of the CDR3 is TGTGCCAGCAGCCCCTACGGGGGGGCACCTTACACTGAAGCTTTCTTT. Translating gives CASSPYGGAPYTEAFF.

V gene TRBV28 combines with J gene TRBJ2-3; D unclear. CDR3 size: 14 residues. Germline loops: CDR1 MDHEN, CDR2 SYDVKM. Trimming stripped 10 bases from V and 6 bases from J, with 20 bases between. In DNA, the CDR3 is TGTGCCATTTCCCCCCCCTCGACTGTGGATACGCAGTATTTT. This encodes CAISPPSTVDTQYF.

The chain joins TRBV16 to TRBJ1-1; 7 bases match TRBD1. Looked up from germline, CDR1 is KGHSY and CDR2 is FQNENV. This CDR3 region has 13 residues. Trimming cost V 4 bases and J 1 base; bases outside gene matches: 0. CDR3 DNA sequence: TGTGCCAGCAGCCCAGGGGGGAACACTGAAGCTTTCTTT. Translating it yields CASSPGGNTEAFF.

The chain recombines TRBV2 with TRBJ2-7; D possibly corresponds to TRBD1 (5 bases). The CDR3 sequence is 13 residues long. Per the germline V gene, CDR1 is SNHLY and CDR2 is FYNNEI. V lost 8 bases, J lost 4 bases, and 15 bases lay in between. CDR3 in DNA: TGTGCCAGCCTTGGCCAGGGCGGTTACGAGCAGTACTTC. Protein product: CASLGQGGYEQYF.

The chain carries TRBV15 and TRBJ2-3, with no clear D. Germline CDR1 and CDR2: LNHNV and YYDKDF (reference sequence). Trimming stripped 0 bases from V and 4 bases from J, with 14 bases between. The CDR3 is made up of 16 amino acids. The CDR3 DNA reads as TGTGCCACCAGCAGAGATCTGGCTAGTTTTTCAGATACGCAGTATTTT. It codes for CATSRDLASFSDTQYF.

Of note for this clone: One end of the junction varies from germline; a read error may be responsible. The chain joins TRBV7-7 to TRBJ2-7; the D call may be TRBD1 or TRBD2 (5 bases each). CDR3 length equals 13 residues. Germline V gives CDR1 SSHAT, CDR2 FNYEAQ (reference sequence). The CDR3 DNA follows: TGTGCTAGCAGCTTAGGGGCGGAGGACGAGCAGTACTTC. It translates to CASSLGAEDEQYF.

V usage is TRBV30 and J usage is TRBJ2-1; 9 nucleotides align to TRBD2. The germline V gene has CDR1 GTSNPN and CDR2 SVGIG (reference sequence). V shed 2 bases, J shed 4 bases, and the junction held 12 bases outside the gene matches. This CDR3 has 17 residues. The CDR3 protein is CAWSNEPTSGKYNEQFF. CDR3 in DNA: TGTGCCTGGAGTAACGAACCGACTAGCGGAAAATACAATGAGCAGTTCTTC.

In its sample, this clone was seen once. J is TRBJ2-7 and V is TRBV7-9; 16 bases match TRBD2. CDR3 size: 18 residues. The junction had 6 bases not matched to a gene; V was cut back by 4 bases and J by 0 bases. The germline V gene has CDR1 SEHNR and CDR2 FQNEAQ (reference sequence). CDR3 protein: CASSSGTSGRESSYEQYF. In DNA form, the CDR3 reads TGTGCCAGCAGCTCCGGGACTAGCGGGAGGGAGAGCTCCTACGAGCAGTACTTC.

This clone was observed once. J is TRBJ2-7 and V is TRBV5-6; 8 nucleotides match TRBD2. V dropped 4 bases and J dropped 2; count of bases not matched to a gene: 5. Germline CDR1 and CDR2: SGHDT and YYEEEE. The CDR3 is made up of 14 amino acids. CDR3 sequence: CASSGSGSTYEQYF. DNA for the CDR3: TGTGCCAGCAGCGGGAGCGGGAGTACCTACGAGCAGTACTTC.

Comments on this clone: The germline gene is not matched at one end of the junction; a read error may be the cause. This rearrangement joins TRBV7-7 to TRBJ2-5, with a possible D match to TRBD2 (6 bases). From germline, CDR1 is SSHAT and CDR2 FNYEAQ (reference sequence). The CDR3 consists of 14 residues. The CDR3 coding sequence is TGTGCTAGCAGCTTAACCTTGGGGGGAGAGACCCAGTACTTC. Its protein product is CASSLTLGGETQYF. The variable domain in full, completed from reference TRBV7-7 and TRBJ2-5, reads GAGVSQSPRYKVTKRGQDVTLRCDPISSHATLYWYQQALGQGPEFLTYFNYEAQPDKSGLPSDRFSAERPEGSISTLTIQRTEQRDSAMYRCASSLTLGGETQYFGPGTRLLVL.